These 27 T cell receptor beta chains were sequenced from one sample in a study of shared clonotypes between healthy human individuals. Selected positively for CCR7 and CD45RO-negative, naive CD8 cells excluded terminally differentiated effector memory CD45RA+ cells. Libraries were prepared by immunoSEQ multiplex PCR; TCRdb keeps only in-frame clonotypes and omits some of them. This sample yields about 2.1 million clones, of which 90% to 95% are seen a single time; roughly 1.7% belongs to the top ten. Sequencing input: naive CD8+ T cells from PBMCs. Receptors originate from a man in his late teens or twenties in good health. Some clones in this sample may be carry-over from other donors' samples.

This sequence joins TRBV9 and TRBJ1-1, with D unclear. The V end lost 0 bases, the J end lost 1 base, and 7 bases lay between the germline ends. CDR3 length equals 14 residues. Per the germline V gene, CDR1 is SGDLS and CDR2 is YYNGEE. CDR3 protein: CASSVDAANTEAFF. In nucleotides, the CDR3 is TGTGCCAGCAGCGTAGATGCGGCGAACACTGAAGCTTTCTTT.

A word on this clone: This sample also contains other DNA sequences that code for the same CDR3. This chain joins TRBV9 and TRBJ2-7; D remains ambiguous. The CDR3 is made up of 14 amino acids. Trimming took 0 bases from V and 0 from J, leaving 7 bases between them. In germline, CDR1 is SGDLS, CDR2 YYNGEE. The DNA of the CDR3 is TGTGCCAGCAGCGTAGGGGCCGACTCCTACGAGCAGTACTTC. Residues: CASSVGADSYEQYF.

To note about this clone: The sample holds other DNA sequences that translate to the same CDR3. This chain joins TRBV28 and TRBJ1-5; D is undetermined. V was trimmed by 2 bases and J by 5 bases, leaving 7 bases between them. The CDR3 has 13 residues. Per germline, CDR1 MDHEN and CDR2 SYDVKM. As DNA, the CDR3 is TGTGCCAGCAGTTTAACGGGGTATCAGCCCCAGCATTTT. Amino acids: CASSLTGYQPQHF.

CDR3 residues: CASSFGTHTGELFF. The CDR3, as DNA: TGTGCCAGCAGCTTTGGGACTCACACCGGGGAGCTGTTTTTT. This chain connects TRBV7-3 to TRBJ2-2, with a possible D match to TRBD2 (6 bases). From germline, CDR1 is SGHTA and CDR2 FQGTGA. The CDR3 is made up of 14 amino acids. Between the trimmed V and J ends, which lost 3 bases and 3 bases, there was a span of 8 bases.

The V and J genes are TRBV29-1 and TRBJ2-7, with D perhaps matching TRBD1 (6 bases). The V gene's germline CDR1 is SQVTM and CDR2 ANQGSEA. V lost 3 bases, J lost 2 bases, and 8 bases lay in between. The CDR3 extends over 12 amino acids. The CDR3 DNA is TGCAGCGTTGACTCAGGGGCCTACGAGCAGTACTTC. It translates to CSVDSGAYEQYF.

This clone was counted once. This sequence joins TRBV6-6 and TRBJ2-7; D may be TRBD1 (6 bases). Per germline, CDR1 MNHNY and CDR2 SVGAGI (reference sequence). Trimming took 5 bases from V and 0 from J, leaving 14 bases between them. The CDR3 runs to 15 residues. CDR3 residues: CASSQTTGHSYEQYF. CDR3 DNA sequence: TGTGCCAGCAGTCAAACGACAGGCCACTCCTACGAGCAGTACTTC.

The rearrangement joins TRBV11-1 to TRBJ2-7; D ambiguous. From germline, CDR1 is SGHAT and CDR2 FQDESV (reference sequence). V dropped 5 bases and J dropped 5 bases, with 19 bases sitting between them. The CDR3 is 15 amino acids. CDR3 DNA: TGTGCCAGCAGCGACCGGGCCTCCCCTGAGGACGAGCAGTACTTC. Protein sequence: CASSDRASPEDEQYF.

With regard to this clone: Additional DNA sequences in this sample encode the identical CDR3. The J gene is TRBJ2-7, the V gene TRBV27, with 8 nucleotides matching TRBD2. This CDR3 spans 14 amino acids. V shed 0 bases, J shed 5 bases, and the junction held 3 bases outside the gene matches. Per germline, CDR1 MNHEY and CDR2 SMNVEV (reference sequence). The CDR3 loop is CASSLSGRAHEQYF. As DNA, the CDR3 is TGTGCCAGCAGTTTATCCGGGAGGGCCCACGAGCAGTACTTC.

The CDR3 nucleotides are TGTGCCAGCAGCGGACTAGCGGGAGTCCTATCCGACTACGAGCAGTACTTC. The encoded protein is CASSGLAGVLSDYEQYF. The genes are TRBV28 and TRBJ2-7; 13 bases fit TRBD2. The germline V gene has CDR1 MDHEN and CDR2 SYDVKM. The trim removed 6 bases at V and 3 bases at J, leaving 11 bases unmatched. The CDR3 has 17 residues.

The chain has TRBV30 and TRBJ2-1; D is unclear. Looked up from germline, CDR1 is GTSNPN and CDR2 is SVGIG (reference sequence). V shed 1 base and J shed 9 bases, with 19 bases lying between them. The CDR3 covers 15 residues. CDR3 in DNA: TGTGCCTGGAGTGCGGAGCGAGCGAATTCTGTTGAGCAGTTCTTC. As protein: CAWSAERANSVEQFF.

This clone came up a few times. V usage is TRBV19 and J usage is TRBJ1-1, with unresolved D. CDR3 length: 14 amino acids. Trimming stripped 7 bases from V and 1 base from J, with 13 bases between. CDR1 LNHDA and CDR2 SQIVND come from the germline V gene (reference sequence). Here the CDR3 reads CASKSWSKNTEAFF. The CDR3 DNA follows: TGTGCCAGTAAGAGCTGGTCCAAGAACACTGAAGCTTTCTTT.

The chain joins TRBV19 to TRBJ2-7, with a possible D match to TRBD1 (5 bases). The CDR3 length is 13 residues. The germline gives CDR1 LNHDA, CDR2 SQIVND (reference sequence). Trimming stripped 0 bases from V and 2 bases from J, with 5 bases between. The CDR3 loop is CASSIETAYEQYF. The CDR3 DNA is TGTGCCAGTAGTATAGAGACAGCCTACGAGCAGTACTTC.

This chain connects TRBV11-2 to TRBJ2-1, with D perhaps matching TRBD1 or TRBD2 (5 bases each). Germline CDR1 SGHAT, CDR2 FQNNGV. The CDR3 consists of 15 residues. V lost 1 base and J 7 bases, leaving 14 bases between the germline ends. The CDR3 DNA follows: TGTGCCAGCAGCTTAGTCTTAAGAGGGGAGAATGAGCAGTTCTTC. It yields the protein CASSLVLRGENEQFF.

The chain combines TRBV28 with TRBJ2-3; no clear D. The CDR3 runs to 13 residues. The germline V gene encodes CDR1 MDHEN and CDR2 SYDVKM. Trimming stripped 2 bases from V and 2 bases from J, with 5 bases between. In DNA form, the CDR3 reads TGTGCCAGCAGTTTACAGCTCACAGATACGCAGTATTTT. Its protein product is CASSLQLTDTQYF.

The chain joins TRBV5-8 to TRBJ1-2; D call uncertain. Trimming removed 4 bases at V and 0 bases at J, with 10 bases between. CDR3 length equals 14 residues. Looked up from germline, CDR1 is SGHTS and CDR2 is YDEGEE. The CDR3 loop reads CASSPRGANYGYTF. CDR3 DNA sequence: TGTGCCAGCAGCCCCCGGGGAGCTAACTATGGCTACACCTTC.

The V call is TRBV18, the J call TRBJ1-2; D is undetermined. Trimming removed 0 bases from V and 6 bases from J, with 17 bases in between. The CDR3 is made up of 16 amino acids. The germline CDR1 and CDR2 sequences are KGHSH and LQKENI. The CDR3, as DNA: TGTGCCAGCTCACCACCGTTTACAGCTCGTGGGGATGGCTACACCTTC. It yields the protein CASSPPFTARGDGYTF.

The chain recombines TRBV28 with TRBJ2-1; either TRBD1 or TRBD2 may fit D (5 bases each). The CDR3 length is 11 residues. CDR1 is MDHEN and CDR2 is SYDVKM in the germline V gene. With 7 bases removed from V and 12 bases from J, the gap between germline ends came to 13 bases. The CDR3 region is CASTTGGTQFF. In nucleotides, the CDR3 is TGTGCCAGCACCACGGGTGGGACGCAGTTCTTC.

The chain has TRBV27 and TRBJ1-5; a possible D gene is TRBD1 (5 bases). Germline-derived CDR1 and CDR2 are MNHEY and SMNVEV (reference sequence). This CDR3 spans 16 amino acids. Trimming left V 7 bases short and J 4 bases short, with 20 bases between. The CDR3 DNA follows: TGTGCCAGCATTCTTCGTGGGCGGCCAGGGAATCAGCCCCAGCATTTT. This encodes CASILRGRPGNQPQHF.

The table lists this clone with a count of one. The J gene is TRBJ2-1, the V gene TRBV7-2, with 13 bases that match TRBD2. Germline V gene lookup returns CDR1 SGHTA and CDR2 FQGNSA. J gave up 9 bases and V 5 bases, and 7 bases lay outside the gene matches. The CDR3 loop spans 15 amino acids. CDR3 loop: CASSPTSGRASEQFF. The CDR3, as DNA: TGTGCCAGCAGCCCAACTAGCGGGAGGGCCAGTGAGCAGTTCTTC.

In regard to this clone: The same CDR3 can be traced to other DNA sequences in this sample. The rearrangement joins TRBV6-1 to TRBJ1-2; 9 bases align to TRBD1. V dropped 2 bases and J dropped 8; count of bases not matched to a gene: 6. This CDR3 spans 14 amino acids. Per the germline V gene, CDR1 is MNHNS and CDR2 is SASEGT. The CDR3 sequence: CASSEPGQGLGYTF. The CDR3 nucleotides are TGTGCCAGCAGTGAACCGGGACAGGGTTTAGGCTACACCTTC.

V is TRBV5-1 and J is TRBJ2-7; no reliable D call. Deletions cut 0 bases from V and 0 bases from J, with 4 bases between. The CDR3 runs 13 residues. CDR1 and CDR2 from the germline V gene are SGHRS and YFSETQ. The CDR3 DNA reads as TGCGCCAGCAGCTTGGAAAACTCCTACGAGCAGTACTTC. Residues: CASSLENSYEQYF.

The chain recombines TRBV6-4 with TRBJ1-5, with TRBD1 matching 9 bases. The germline CDR1 and CDR2 sequences are MRHNA and SNTAGT. This CDR3 is 17 amino acids long. V lost 0 bases and J lost 2; bases outside the gene matches: 5. The CDR3, as DNA: TGTGCCAGCAGTGACTCGACAGGGGGTTGGGGCAATCAGCCCCAGCATTTT. This gives the protein CASSDSTGGWGNQPQHF.

On this clone: This CDR3 is also generated by other DNA sequences in the sample. The chain uses TRBV14 and TRBJ2-7; D is ambiguous. The CDR3 extends over 12 amino acids. Germline V gives CDR1 SGHDN, CDR2 FVKESK. Trimming stripped 1 base from V and 4 bases from J, with 5 bases between. CDR3 residues: CASSQVRYEQYF. DNA for the CDR3: TGTGCCAGCAGCCAAGTCAGGTACGAGCAGTACTTC.

There are a few counts of this clone. The chain employs TRBV3-1 (or the pseudogene TRBV3-2) and TRBJ1-2; D gene ambiguous. The CDR3 extends over 9 amino acids. Per the germline V gene, CDR1 is LGHDT and CDR2 is YNNKEL (reference sequence). V was shortened by 2 bases and J by 10 bases, with 2 bases between the two germline ends. CDR3 nucleotides: TGTGCCAGCAGCCAACCCTACACCTTC. Protein sequence: CASSQPYTF.

A note on this clone: Other DNA sequences in the same sample also yield this CDR3. The chain uses TRBV13 and TRBJ2-7, with 11 bases lining up with TRBD1. The CDR3 runs to 15 residues. V dropped 5 bases and J dropped 0; count of bases not matched to a gene: 3. Germline V gene lookup returns CDR1 PRHDT and CDR2 FYEKMQ (reference sequence). The DNA of the CDR3 is TGTGCCAGCAGCCCAGGGACAGGGGGCTCCTACGAGCAGTACTTC. Its protein is CASSPGTGGSYEQYF.

The gene calls are TRBV9 and TRBJ2-5; 14 positions match TRBD2. The ends lost 4 bases at V and 2 bases at J; junction bases unmatched: 4. From germline, CDR1 is SGDLS and CDR2 YYNGEE. This CDR3 spans 16 amino acids. CDR3 DNA: TGTGCCAGCAGCATCGGGACTAGCGGGAGACAAGAGACCCAGTACTTC. Its protein is CASSIGTSGRQETQYF. Full variable domain (rest looked up from reference TRBV9 and TRBJ2-5): DSGVTQTPKHLITATGQRVTLRCSPRSGDLSVYWYQQSLDQGLQFLIQYYNGEERAKGNILERFSAQQFPDLHSELNLSSLELGDSALYFCASSIGTSGRQETQYFGPGTRLLVL.

The chain joins TRBV11-2 to TRBJ2-1, with TRBD2 identical over 8 bases. The CDR3 totals 17 residues. Trimming cost V 4 bases and J 9 bases; bases outside gene matches: 17. CDR1 and CDR2 from the germline V gene are SGHAT and FQNNGV. The CDR3 loop is CASSSQTLRRGDGEQFF. CDR3 DNA sequence: TGTGCCAGCAGCTCCCAAACCCTACGGCGGGGGGATGGTGAGCAGTTCTTC.